The 14 T cell receptor beta chains presented below share a single source sample, sequenced in a study of neurological immune-mediated disorders. Via MiXCR, TCRdb re-called the 5' RACE reads, giving one row per CDR3 protein. The sample has 50,000 to 70,000 distinct CDR3 sequences, 4.5% seen once. Source material: PBMCs. These receptors all come from a man aged 30 to 45 with multiple sclerosis.

Notes on this clonotype: A single base separates this from a much larger clone, so it may be a read error. V usage is TRBV18 and J usage is TRBJ1-2; D is unclear. Germline CDR1 and CDR2: KGHSH and LQKENI. This CDR3 spans 17 amino acids. Trimming stripped 0 bases from V and 4 bases from J, with 18 bases between. In DNA, the CDR3 is TGTGCCAGCTCACCACCGGGTGGTCGGCGGAAGATCTATGGCTACACCTTC. Translating gives CASSPPGGRRKIYGYTF.

This clonotype was observed many times. The chain is built from TRBV2 and TRBJ1-4; no definite D call. The CDR3 extends over 13 amino acids. Trimming stripped 3 bases from V and 2 bases from J, with 4 bases between. CDR1 is SNHLY, CDR2 FYNNEI, per germline. CDR3 sequence reads: CASSEGTNEKLFF. DNA of the CDR3: TGTGCCAGCAGTGAGGGGACTAATGAAAAACTGTTTTTT.

In this sample, this clonotype turned up many times. The chain combines TRBV12-3 or TRBV12-4 with TRBJ1-1; 10 bases align to TRBD1. The CDR3 length is 14 residues. V shed 6 bases and J 5 bases; nucleotides not matched to a gene: 6. CDR3 protein: CASRPGQGGTEAFF. As DNA, the CDR3 is TGTGCCAGCAGACCCGGACAGGGGGGGACTGAAGCTTTCTTT.

This clonotype was seen at least ten times. The CDR3 DNA follows: TGCGCCAGCAGCGTAGGCACGGACAGCTTTTCTAGCACAGATACGCAGTATTTT. It codes for CASSVGTDSFSSTDTQYF. The chain recombines TRBV5-1 with TRBJ2-3; D perhaps matches TRBD1 (6 bases). The ends were cut back, 4 bases at V and 0 bases at J, with 21 bases in the middle. Germline V gives CDR1 SGHRS, CDR2 YFSETQ. The CDR3 length is 18 residues.

The DNA for the CDR3 is TGTGCCATCAGTGCGCTAGCGCAGACCTCCTACGAGCAGTACTTC. It codes for CAISALAQTSYEQYF. The V gene is TRBV10-3, the J gene TRBJ2-7; tentatively, D is TRBD2 (6 bases). The CDR3 totals 15 residues. Deletions cut 4 bases from V and 0 bases from J, with 13 bases between. Germline V gives CDR1 ENHRY, CDR2 SYGVKD.

This clonotype has at least ten counts. The chain carries TRBV12-3 or TRBV12-4 and TRBJ2-3, with D perhaps matching TRBD2 (6 bases). Trimming stripped 7 bases from V and 4 bases from J, with 24 bases between. This CDR3 region has 17 residues. The CDR3 DNA reads TGTGCCAGCACGGTCCTAGGCGGGGTTTCTTTTTCAGATACGCAGTATTTT. As protein: CASTVLGGVSFSDTQYF.

This clonotype was seen repeatedly, ten times or more. The V and J genes are TRBV7-2 and TRBJ1-1; D unclear. Trimming pared 5 bases from V and 5 bases from J, leaving 12 bases between. CDR3 length: 13 residues. Germline loops: CDR1 SGHTA, CDR2 FQGNSA. The CDR3, as DNA: TGTGCCAGCAGCGTTCTCGAGGGTACTGAAGCTTTCTTT. It translates to CASSVLEGTEAFF.

This clonotype came up a few times. This chain connects TRBV3-1 to TRBJ1-1; D is uncertain. Trimming removed 4 bases at V and 3 bases at J, with 15 bases between. The CDR3 loop spans 15 amino acids. Germline CDR1 LGHDT, CDR2 YNNKEL (reference sequence). DNA for the CDR3: TGTGCCAGCAGCCCGGCTCCGAGTGGGGACACTGAAGCTTTCTTT. Its translation: CASSPAPSGDTEAFF. The whole variable domain, remainder taken from reference TRBV3-1 and TRBJ1-1, is DTAVSQTPKYLVTQMGNDKSIKCEQNLGHDTMYWYKQDSKKFLKIMFSYNNKELIINETVPNRFSPKSPDKAHLNLHINSLELGDSAVYFCASSPAPSGDTEAFFGQGTRLTVV.

This clonotype was seen at least ten times. Germline and junction disagree at one end, which may indicate a read error. Written as DNA, the CDR3 is TGTGCCAGCACCGACGGGATCTATAGCAATCAGCCCCAGAATTTT. Its protein product is CASTDGIYSNQPQNF. This chain joins TRBV12-3 or TRBV12-4 and TRBJ1-5; D is unresolved. CDR3 size: 15 residues.

This clonotype was seen a handful of times. V usage is TRBV7-2 and J usage is TRBJ1-2; TRBD1 aligns across 7 bases. There are 15 residues in the CDR3. After removal of 4 bases from V and 3 bases from J, the junction contained 8 bases not matched to a gene. CDR1 SGHTA and CDR2 FQGNSA come from the germline V gene. The CDR3 spells CASSSATGTHYGYTF. DNA for the CDR3: TGTGCCAGCAGCTCCGCGACAGGGACTCACTATGGCTACACCTTC.

This clonotype was seen at least ten times. The V call is TRBV30, the J call TRBJ2-3, with 7 bases lining up with TRBD1. V lost 2 bases to trimming and J lost 3 bases; unmatched junction nucleotides: 5. The CDR3 totals 14 residues. Germline-derived CDR1 and CDR2 are GTSNPN and SVGIG (reference sequence). The CDR3 reads CAWSQGQATDTQYF. CDR3 nucleotides: TGTGCCTGGAGTCAAGGACAGGCAACAGATACGCAGTATTTT.

In its sample, this clonotype was seen a few times. The chain employs TRBV20-1 and TRBJ1-2; D call uncertain. Germline CDR1 DFQATT, CDR2 SNEGSKA (reference sequence). This CDR3 has 15 residues. Trimming cost V 0 bases and J 4 bases, with 15 bases left between them. The CDR3 region is CSARDGARSGYGYTF. In DNA form, the CDR3 reads TGCAGTGCTAGAGATGGTGCCAGGTCTGGCTATGGCTACACCTTC.

This clonotype has at least ten counts. The J gene is TRBJ2-4, the V gene TRBV10-3, with D maybe TRBD2 (5 bases). Deletions cut 0 bases from V and 0 bases from J, with 12 bases between. This CDR3 region has 17 residues. Germline lookup yields CDR1 ENHRY and CDR2 SYGVKD. In nucleotides, the CDR3 is TGTGCCATCAGTGAGTCGACCCTAGCCGGAGCCAAAAACATTCAGTACTTC. Translated: CAISESTLAGAKNIQYF.

This clonotype is medium-sized within its sample. This chain links TRBV20-1 with TRBJ1-5, with D unclear. This CDR3 has 12 amino acids. Germline CDR1 is DFQATT and CDR2 is SNEGSKA (reference sequence). V lost 6 bases to trimming and J lost 4 bases, with 10 bases between them. Here the CDR3 DNA reads TGCAGTGCCCGACCTGGGAATCAGCCCCAGCATTTT. Its protein is CSARPGNQPQHF.